This T cell receptor (beta chain) was found in a study of T cell responses to AZD1222 COVID-19 vaccine (dated by TCRdb to 2020 to 2023). Concerning the study at large: AZD1222 recipients given second doses at about 4 weeks or at about 12 weeks were pooled, since spike-specific TCR depth and breadth were not found to differ between the two schedules. TCR sequencing covered about 230 trial participants: nearly 210 given two doses of AZD1222 and 26 given two doses of MenACWY control vaccine. Trial participants were enrolled by age into 18-55, 56-69 and 70-plus year subgroups, with around 140, 26 and 57 TCR-sequenced participants respectively.

The CDR3 regions of human TCRbeta chains were subjected to immunosequencing. The study's processing was this. Repertoire TCRs were matched against a reference library of SARS-CoV-2-specific TCRs generated with the MIRA antigen-specificity platform. Breadth was defined as the fraction of unique TCRs that were SARS-CoV-2-associated, and depth was defined as the fraction of total T cells that were SARS-CoV-2-associated. Using the MIRA data, each spike-specific TCR was assigned both to the spike region to which the TCR was reactive and to a CD4 or CD8 class. Log10-transformed breadth and depth values were compared by one-way ANOVA with Sidak's multiple comparisons tests. In its TCRdb copy, this immuneACCESS table keeps in-frame sequences only and misses some clones. Where compared with another copy, unresolved V genes explain less than half of these, and the others have no known cause. V and J calls and clone size are copied from that table; D and trimming were computed from the DNA. The sample includes 50,000 to 75,000 clones, with 76% observed a single time. More than 12% of the sample rests with the top ten.

The time point label for this specimen denotes: baseline before first vaccination. Vaccinee samples came from UK trials COV001 and COV002, including a single-blind randomized controlled phase 2/3 trial of AZD1222 (ChAdOx1 nCoV-19) in healthy adults. Trial participant PBMC samples were collected at day 0 and day 28 after the second dose for TCRbeta chain sequencing. The germline V gene sets CDR1 to SGHRS and CDR2 to YFSETQ. Cut back by 3 bases and 4 bases, the V and J ends lie 16 bases apart. Spanning cysteine to phenylalanine, the CDR3 consists of 15 amino acids. Only the CDR3 part of the read is kept: 45 bases, read in frame from the first base. Remarks on this clone: The antigen this receptor binds is unknown. Base quality data are lacking; no much larger clone is found one base away.

Findings and caveats that apply to the study as a whole: The 56-69-year group was small, and its depth increase did not reach significance, likely because of low power. Participants were mostly white British and included more females than males, and it was suggested by the authors that clonal diversity may have been underestimated. The whole spike protein was spanned by vaccine-associated CD4 TCRs, and dominant responses were seen in regions 160-218 and 743-854. Because no day 14 peak-response samples were available, repertoires were characterized only after the peak T cell response. Only five to seven AZD1222 recipients were SARS-CoV-2 seropositive at baseline, limiting conclusions about previously exposed vaccinees. A significant rise in spike-specific TCR breadth and depth was observed after two AZD1222 doses relative to day 0 and relative to MenACWY recipients. Epitopes outside the regions mutated in the B.1.351 and B.1.1.7 variants were reportedly recognized by nearly half of the unique spike-specific TCRs.

The sequence was collected from an adult in good health. The specimen comprised peripheral blood, sampled on day 0 of AZD1222 vaccination. The chain joins TRBV5-1 to TRBJ1-1, with the D gene not clear enough to name. The CDR3 loop reads CASSSSDGLGTEAFF. The DNA is TGCGCCAGCAGCTCGTCGGACGGGCTAGGCACTGAAGCTTTCTTT.